These 29 T cell receptor beta chains came from one sample sequenced in a study of cytomegalovirus exposure and HLA in healthy donors. PCR was performed using 60 Vbeta and 13 Jbeta primers. Profiling relied on immunoSEQ multiplex PCR, and the TCRdb table lists in-frame clones only, not all of them. This table has under 150,000 clones, about three quarters appearing once. The sequenced sample consisted of PBMCs. These TCRs come from a woman aged 30 to 39 in good health and CMV-seropositive.

The chain joins TRBV7-2 to TRBJ2-7; D is possibly TRBD1 (5 bases). CDR3 length: 13 amino acids. Looked up from germline, CDR1 is SGHTA and CDR2 is FQGNSA. V lost 5 bases and J lost 4, with 12 bases in between. CDR3 in DNA: TGTGCCAGCAGCCGCGACAGCTATTACGAGCAGTACTTC. Translating it yields CASSRDSYYEQYF.

The chain carries TRBV5-1 and TRBJ2-1, with 7 bases identical to TRBD2. J gave up 0 bases and V 5 bases, and 5 bases lay outside the gene matches. Germline V gene data show CDR1 as SGHRS and CDR2 as YFSETQ. This CDR3 spans 15 amino acids. CDR3 sequence reads: CASRRGGSSYNEQFF. In nucleotides, the CDR3 is TGCGCCAGCAGGAGGGGAGGGAGCTCCTACAATGAGCAGTTCTTC. Full variable domain (missing parts from reference TRBV5-1 and TRBJ2-1): KAGVTQTPRYLIKTRGQQVTLSCSPISGHRSVSWYQQTPGQGLQFLFEYFSETQRNKGNFPGRFSGRQFSNSRSEMNVSTLELGDSALYLCASRRGGSSYNEQFFGPGTRLTVL.

The gene calls are TRBV6-1 and TRBJ2-5; 8 nucleotides match TRBD1. The CDR3 length is 15 residues. Trimming removed 6 bases from V and 3 bases from J; junction bases left unmatched: 9. Germline CDR1 is MNHNS and CDR2 is SASEGT. CDR3 loop: CASSRSPTGEETQYF. DNA of the CDR3: TGTGCCAGCAGCCGGAGCCCGACAGGGGAAGAGACCCAGTACTTC.

The chain has TRBV4-1 and TRBJ1-1; TRBD1 aligns across 8 bases. The V segment lost 2 bases and the J segment 0 bases; nucleotides outside the gene matches: 5. CDR1 and CDR2 from the germline V gene are MGHRA and YSYEKL. This CDR3 spans 16 amino acids. The CDR3 protein is CASSQRTGKMNTEAFF. The CDR3 nucleotides read TGCGCCAGCAGCCAACGGACAGGGAAAATGAACACTGAAGCTTTCTTT.

This chain connects TRBV27 to TRBJ1-4; D is uncertain. In germline, CDR1 is MNHEY, CDR2 SMNVEV (reference sequence). The V gene lost 2 bases and the J gene lost 2 bases, with 6 bases spanning the gap. The CDR3 totals 14 residues. The CDR3 DNA reads as TGTGCCAGCAGTTTACGGAGGACTAATGAAAAACTGTTTTTT. Translating it yields CASSLRRTNEKLFF.

V gene TRBV6-1 combines with J gene TRBJ1-4; D ambiguous. The CDR3 runs to 14 residues. The V end lost 5 bases, the J end lost 5 bases, and 12 bases lay between the germline ends. Germline-derived CDR1 and CDR2 are MNHNS and SASEGT. The chain's CDR3 is CASSRPPGNEKLFF. CDR3 coding DNA: TGTGCCAGCAGTCGTCCCCCCGGGAATGAAAAACTGTTTTTT.

The chain combines TRBV9 with TRBJ2-1; D call uncertain. Germline-derived CDR1 and CDR2 are SGDLS and YYNGEE. The CDR3 loop spans 15 amino acids. V was shortened by 4 bases and J by 0 bases, with 11 bases between the two germline ends. Here the CDR3 DNA reads TGTGCCAGCAGCCCCCCAGCGAGCTCCTACAATGAGCAGTTCTTC. This gives the protein CASSPPASSYNEQFF.

The J gene is TRBJ1-4, the V gene TRBV12-5; D gene ambiguous. Germline-derived CDR1 and CDR2 are LGHNT and FRNRAP. This CDR3 is 14 amino acids long. The ends were cut back, 6 bases at V and 2 bases at J, with 10 bases in the middle. The CDR3: CASGKQQTNEKLFF. CDR3 DNA: TGTGCTAGTGGAAAACAGCAGACTAATGAAAAACTGTTTTTT.

There are a few counts of this clone. The chain carries TRBV7-9 and TRBJ1-1; TRBD1 agrees at 9 bases. The V and J ends lost 6 bases and 5 bases, in that order; junction bases with no gene match: 7. CDR1 is SEHNR, CDR2 FQNEAQ, per germline (reference sequence). This CDR3 is 14 amino acids long. Written as DNA, the CDR3 is TGTGCCAGCAGTACAACAGGGGGCTTGACTGAAGCTTTCTTT. Its protein product is CASSTTGGLTEAFF.

This rearrangement joins TRBV30 to TRBJ1-1, with a tentative D call TRBD1 (5 bases). Germline V gives CDR1 GTSNPN, CDR2 SVGIG (reference sequence). The CDR3 contains 13 residues. The V gene lost 2 bases and the J gene lost 4 bases, with 11 bases spanning the gap. The chain's CDR3 is CAWSSAGPTEAFF. As DNA, the CDR3 is TGTGCCTGGAGTTCGGCAGGGCCCACTGAAGCTTTCTTT. The variable domain in full, completed from reference TRBV30 and TRBJ1-1, reads SQTIHQWPATLVQPVGSPLSLECTVEGTSNPNLYWYRQAAGRGLQLLFYSVGIGQISSEVPQNLSASRPQDRQFILSSKKLLLSDSGFYLCAWSSAGPTEAFFGQGTRLTVV.

V gene TRBV6-1 combines with J gene TRBJ1-1; the match to TRBD1 covers 8 bases. Germline trimming cut 4 bases from V and 6 bases from J; bases unmatched to any gene: 10. This CDR3 contains 15 residues. Germline assignment: CDR1 MNHNS and CDR2 SASEGT. The CDR3 DNA sequence: TGTGCCAGCAGTGGTTACGGCAGGGGGCGGTCTGAAGCTTTCTTT. The encoded protein is CASSGYGRGRSEAFF.

The chain employs TRBV5-4 and TRBJ2-1, with 8 bases lining up with TRBD1. In germline, CDR1 is SGHNT, CDR2 YYREEE (reference sequence). The ends lost 3 bases at V and 1 base at J; junction bases unmatched: 6. The CDR3 runs 16 residues. CDR3 bases: TGTGCCAGCAGCTCCGACAGGGGCAGGTCCTACAATGAGCAGTTCTTC. Its protein product is CASSSDRGRSYNEQFF.

The J gene is TRBJ2-7, the V gene TRBV9, with TRBD1 matching 9 bases. After removal of 5 bases from V and 3 bases from J, the junction contained 9 bases not matched to a gene. Germline V gene lookup returns CDR1 SGDLS and CDR2 YYNGEE. The CDR3 runs to 15 residues. CDR3 in DNA: TGTGCCAGCAGTCTGGGACAGGGTTTGAACTACGAGCAGTACTTC. Translated: CASSLGQGLNYEQYF.

This clone was counted a few times. This chain uses TRBV30 with TRBJ1-1; 8 bases match TRBD1. This CDR3 has 13 amino acids. The germline V gene encodes CDR1 GTSNPN and CDR2 SVGIG (reference sequence). The J segment lost 11 bases and the V segment lost 5 bases, leaving 13 bases of the junction unmatched. The chain's CDR3 is CAWGGQGAGKAFF. The CDR3 DNA sequence: TGTGCCTGGGGCGGACAGGGAGCGGGTAAGGCTTTCTTT.

The V and J genes are TRBV10-3 and TRBJ2-7; 10 nucleotides match TRBD1. Germline V gene sequence: CDR1 ENHRY, CDR2 SYGVKD. Trimming at V came to 2 bases and at J to 6 bases, leaving 4 bases not matched to a gene. CDR3 length: 14 amino acids. The CDR3 reads CAISEPGQGTEQYF. The CDR3 region has the DNA TGTGCCATCAGTGAGCCGGGACAGGGGACCGAGCAGTACTTC.

This chain connects TRBV5-4 to TRBJ1-1; 8 bases align to TRBD1. The CDR3 contains 14 residues. Germline V gene lookup returns CDR1 SGHNT and CDR2 YYREEE (reference sequence). The ends lost 4 bases at V and 2 bases at J; junction bases unmatched: 4. The CDR3 loop reads CASSRTGINTEAFF. The CDR3 DNA follows: TGTGCCAGCAGCAGGACAGGGATCAACACTGAAGCTTTCTTT.

The chain employs TRBV23-1 and TRBJ1-4; D remains unclear. TRBV23-1 belongs to the ORF category, with a function that is uncertain. V lost 3 bases and J lost 6, with 20 bases in between. CDR3 length equals 17 residues. The CDR3 here is CASSHGPCSGVDEKLFF. In DNA, the CDR3 is TGCGCCAGCAGTCACGGGCCGTGCTCCGGGGTTGATGAAAAACTGTTTTTT.

The chain links TRBV7-9 to TRBJ2-1; 10 nucleotides match TRBD2. CDR1 SEHNR and CDR2 FQNEAQ come from the germline V gene (reference sequence). V lost 3 bases, J lost 5 bases, and 7 bases stayed unmatched. The CDR3 spans 16 residues. The CDR3 bases are TGTGCCAGCAGCTTGTCACTAGCGGGGAGCCACAATGAGCAGTTCTTC. The encoded protein is CASSLSLAGSHNEQFF.

CDR3 nucleotide sequence: TGCGCCAGCAGCCAGGCAACAGGGCCGACTGAAGCTTTCTTT. It encodes CASSQATGPTEAFF. The chain has TRBV4-1 and TRBJ1-1; weak D call: TRBD1 (6 bases). There are 14 residues in the CDR3. With 3 bases removed from V and 5 bases from J, the gap between germline ends came to 13 bases. Germline V gives CDR1 MGHRA, CDR2 YSYEKL.

The rearrangement links TRBV19 to TRBJ2-4; the match to TRBD2 covers 7 bases. CDR1 is LNHDA, CDR2 SQIVND, per germline (reference sequence). The CDR3 runs to 17 residues. V lost 4 bases and J lost 3; bases outside the gene matches: 12. For the CDR3, the DNA is TGTGCCAGTAGTACCTCCTGGGGGGGGAAGGTCAAAAACATTCAGTACTTC. Translation gives CASSTSWGGKVKNIQYF.

The rearrangement uses TRBV6-5 and TRBJ2-3; 8 bases line up with TRBD1. Germline V lookup: CDR1 MNHEY, CDR2 SVGAGI. CDR3 length equals 14 residues. The V and J ends lost 1 base and 4 bases, in that order; junction bases with no gene match: 1. The CDR3 spells CASSYLQGADTQYF. CDR3 nucleotide sequence: TGTGCCAGCAGTTACTTACAGGGGGCAGATACGCAGTATTTT.

V usage is TRBV5-1 and J usage is TRBJ1-1; 7 bases are a match to TRBD1. The CDR3 is 13 amino acids. The V segment lost 4 bases and the J segment 5 bases; nucleotides outside the gene matches: 5. CDR1 SGHRS and CDR2 YFSETQ come from the germline V gene. CDR3 amino acids: CASSKEQGTEAFF. The CDR3 DNA follows: TGCGCCAGCAGCAAGGAACAGGGGACTGAAGCTTTCTTT.

Comment on this clone: The junction differs from germline at one of its ends, possibly a read error. The chain recombines TRBV7-9 with TRBJ2-5; D perhaps matches TRBD1 (5 bases). Germline lookup yields CDR1 SEHNR and CDR2 FQNEAQ (reference sequence). The CDR3 totals 13 residues. The CDR3, as DNA: TGTGCCAGCAGCCCCCAGGGCGGAGAGGCCCAGTACTTC. The encoded protein is CASSPQGGEAQYF.

This rearrangement joins TRBV4-1 to TRBJ2-3; tentative D call: TRBD2 (5 bases). This CDR3 contains 15 residues. In germline, CDR1 is MGHRA, CDR2 YSYEKL. Trimming stripped 4 bases from V and 2 bases from J, with 13 bases between. CDR3 in DNA: TGCGCCAGCAGCCCGGCGGGCGGATTCACAGATACGCAGTATTTT. Encoded protein: CASSPAGGFTDTQYF.

As DNA, the CDR3 is TGCGCCAGCAGCCAAGATTTTTCGGGGGGGAGTGAGACCCAGTACTTC. Residues: CASSQDFSGGSETQYF. The chain joins TRBV4-1 to TRBJ2-5, with TRBD2 identical over 8 bases. Germline-derived CDR1 and CDR2 are MGHRA and YSYEKL. This CDR3 contains 16 residues. J lost 5 bases, V lost 0 bases, and 8 bases had no gene match.

The chain couples TRBV6-1 to TRBJ1-2; 7 positions agree with TRBD1. The CDR3 is made up of 13 amino acids. J was trimmed by 3 bases and V by 6 bases; bases with no gene match: 4. The V gene's germline CDR1 is MNHNS and CDR2 SASEGT. The CDR3 region is CASSPTGDYGYTF. The CDR3 DNA sequence: TGTGCCAGCAGCCCAACAGGGGACTATGGCTACACCTTC.

The chain links TRBV7-9 to TRBJ2-1; 9 nucleotides line up with TRBD2. The trim removed 4 bases at V and 0 bases at J, leaving 7 bases unmatched. Germline assignment: CDR1 SEHNR and CDR2 FQNEAQ (reference sequence). The CDR3 consists of 17 residues. In DNA form, the CDR3 reads TGTGCCAGCAGCTCTAGGGGCGGGGGGGCCTCCTACAATGAGCAGTTCTTC. Amino acids: CASSSRGGGASYNEQFF.

The V call is TRBV11-2, the J call TRBJ2-3, with 7 bases fitting TRBD2. This CDR3 contains 17 residues. J was trimmed by 6 bases and V by 2 bases; bases with no gene match: 14. The germline V gene has CDR1 SGHAT and CDR2 FQNNGV. The CDR3 protein is CASSLPSGRAVADTQYF. In DNA, the CDR3 is TGTGCCAGCAGCTTACCCTCTGGGAGGGCCGTAGCGGATACGCAGTATTTT.

J is TRBJ2-7 and V is TRBV11-1, with 9 bases fitting TRBD1. The CDR3 runs to 15 residues. Looked up from germline, CDR1 is SGHAT and CDR2 is FQDESV (reference sequence). After removal of 5 bases from V and 3 bases from J, the junction contained 8 bases not matched to a gene. CDR3 in DNA: TGTGCCAGCAGCAAGGGACAGGGCCCCCTCTACGAGCAGTACTTC. Encoded protein: CASSKGQGPLYEQYF.